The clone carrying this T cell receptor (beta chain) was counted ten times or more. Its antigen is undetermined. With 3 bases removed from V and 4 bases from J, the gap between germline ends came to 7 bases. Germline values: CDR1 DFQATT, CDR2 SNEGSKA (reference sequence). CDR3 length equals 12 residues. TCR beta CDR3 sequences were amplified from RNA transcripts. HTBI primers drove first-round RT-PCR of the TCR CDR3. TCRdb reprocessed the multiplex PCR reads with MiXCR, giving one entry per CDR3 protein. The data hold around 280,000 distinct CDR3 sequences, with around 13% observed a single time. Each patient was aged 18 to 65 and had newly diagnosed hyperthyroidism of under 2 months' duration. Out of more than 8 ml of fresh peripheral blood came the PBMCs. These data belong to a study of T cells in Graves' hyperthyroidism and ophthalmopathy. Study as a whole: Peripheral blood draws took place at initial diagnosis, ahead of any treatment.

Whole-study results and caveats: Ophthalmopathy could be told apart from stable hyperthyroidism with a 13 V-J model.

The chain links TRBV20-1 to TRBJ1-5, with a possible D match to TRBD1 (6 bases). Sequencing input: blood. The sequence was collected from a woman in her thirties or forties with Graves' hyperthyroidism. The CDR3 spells CSARRGNQPQHF. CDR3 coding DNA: TGCAGTGCTAGGAGGGGGAATCAGCCCCAGCATTTT.